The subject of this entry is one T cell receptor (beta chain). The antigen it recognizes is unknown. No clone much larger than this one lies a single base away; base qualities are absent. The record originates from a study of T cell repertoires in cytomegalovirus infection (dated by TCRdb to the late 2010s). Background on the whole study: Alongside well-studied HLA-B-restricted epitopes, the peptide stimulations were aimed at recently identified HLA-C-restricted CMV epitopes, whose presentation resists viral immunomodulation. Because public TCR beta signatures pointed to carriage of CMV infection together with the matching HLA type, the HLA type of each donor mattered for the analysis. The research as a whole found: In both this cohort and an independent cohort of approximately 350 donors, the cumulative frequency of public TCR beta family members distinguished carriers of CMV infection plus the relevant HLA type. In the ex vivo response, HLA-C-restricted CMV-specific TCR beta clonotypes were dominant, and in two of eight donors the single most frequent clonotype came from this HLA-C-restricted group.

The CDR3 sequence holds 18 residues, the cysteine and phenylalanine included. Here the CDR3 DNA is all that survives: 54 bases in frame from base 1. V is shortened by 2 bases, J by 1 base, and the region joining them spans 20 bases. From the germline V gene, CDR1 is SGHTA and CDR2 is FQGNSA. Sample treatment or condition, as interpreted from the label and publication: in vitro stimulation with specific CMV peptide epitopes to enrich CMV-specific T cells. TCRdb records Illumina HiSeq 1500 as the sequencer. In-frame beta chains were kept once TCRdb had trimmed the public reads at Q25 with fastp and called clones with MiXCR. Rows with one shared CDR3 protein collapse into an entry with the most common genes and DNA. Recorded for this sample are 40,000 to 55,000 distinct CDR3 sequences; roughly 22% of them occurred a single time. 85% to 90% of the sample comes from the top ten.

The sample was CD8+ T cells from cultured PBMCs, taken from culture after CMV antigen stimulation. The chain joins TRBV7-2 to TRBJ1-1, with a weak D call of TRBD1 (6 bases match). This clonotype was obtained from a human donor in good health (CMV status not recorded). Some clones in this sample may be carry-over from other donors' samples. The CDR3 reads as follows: CASSLNPRGRLWNTEAFF. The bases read TGTGCCAGCAGCTTAAATCCCAGGGGTCGCCTCTGGAACACTGAAGCTTTCTTT. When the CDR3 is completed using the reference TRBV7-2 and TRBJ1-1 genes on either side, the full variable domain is GAGVSQSPSNKVTEKGKDVELRCDPISGHTALYWYRQSLGQGLEFLIYFQGNSAPDKSGLPSDRFSAERTGGSVSTLTIQRTQQEDSAVYLCASSLNPRGRLWNTEAFFGQGTRLTVV.